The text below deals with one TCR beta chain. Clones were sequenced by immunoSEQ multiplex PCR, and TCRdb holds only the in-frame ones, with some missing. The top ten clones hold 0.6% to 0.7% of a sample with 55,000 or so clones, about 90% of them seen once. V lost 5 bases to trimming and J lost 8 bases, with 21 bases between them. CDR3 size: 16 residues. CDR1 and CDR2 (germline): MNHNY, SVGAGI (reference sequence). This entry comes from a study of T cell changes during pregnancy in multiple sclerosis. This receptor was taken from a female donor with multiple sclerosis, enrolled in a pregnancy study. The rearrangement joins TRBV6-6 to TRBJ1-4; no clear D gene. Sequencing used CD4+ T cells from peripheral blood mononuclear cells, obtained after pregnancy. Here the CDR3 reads CASSTLRGKIGEKLFF. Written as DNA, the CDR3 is TGTGCCAGCAGTACCCTGCGAGGGAAGATAGGCGAAAAACTGTTTTTT.